This T cell receptor beta chain derives from a study of blood T cell repertoires in COVID-19. Turning to the study itself: COVID-19 samples collected from the United States, Italy and Spain covered acute and convalescent phases. T cells, B-cell-depleted T cells, or PBMCs supplied cDNA or gDNA.

CDR3 length: 17 residues. J gave up 0 bases and V 4 bases, and 11 bases lay outside the gene matches. CDR1 and CDR2 from the germline V gene are LNHDA and SQIVND (reference sequence). In the original workflow: Amplification with reference gene primers provided the estimates of nucleated cell counts. The assay was immunoSEQ multiplex PCR, and TCRdb's table has in-frame clones only and misses some. The V and J calls and the clone size are those of that table, but D and trimming were determined from the DNA. The sample holds about 80,000 clones, approximately 90% seen once. This sequence joins TRBV19 and TRBJ1-1; 7 nucleotides agree with TRBD1. This receptor was taken from a woman older than 75 with acute or convalescent COVID-19. What was sequenced was peripheral blood. DNA for the CDR3: TGTGCCAGTAGTAGCCGGGACAGAAGTTTTATGAACACTGAAGCTTTCTTT. Translation gives CASSSRDRSFMNTEAFF.